The 29 T cell receptor beta chains below were found in one sample sequenced in a study of blood T cell repertoires in COVID-19. Sequenced by immunoSEQ multiplex PCR; TCRdb stores in-frame clones only, minus some. The table lists fewer than 300,000 clones, 82% of them singletons. The sample comprised peripheral blood. The receptors come from a woman aged 18 to 35 with acute or convalescent COVID-19.

This rearrangement joins TRBV20-1 to TRBJ1-5, with D possibly matching TRBD1 (5 bases). The CDR3 consists of 14 residues. CDR1 is DFQATT, CDR2 SNEGSKA, per germline (reference sequence). V was trimmed by 3 bases and J by 1 base, leaving 10 bases between them. CDR3 bases: TGCAGTGCTAGTCTTTCAGGGAGCAATCAGCCCCAGCATTTT. It translates to CSASLSGSNQPQHF.

The chain recombines TRBV27 with TRBJ1-5; perhaps TRBD1 as D (5 bases). This CDR3 spans 13 amino acids. The V gene's germline CDR1 is MNHEY and CDR2 SMNVEV (reference sequence). V lost 3 bases to trimming and J lost 7 bases, with 10 bases between them. The DNA of the CDR3 is TGTGCCAGCAGTTTCCAGGGAATCCAGCCCCAGCATTTT. It codes for CASSFQGIQPQHF.

The gene calls are TRBV3-1 (or the pseudogene TRBV3-2) and TRBJ1-2, with a tentative D call TRBD1 (6 bases). Germline V gene sequence: CDR1 LGHDT, CDR2 YNNKEL (reference sequence). CDR3 length: 15 amino acids. With 0 bases removed from V and 4 bases from J, the gap between germline ends came to 12 bases. Written as DNA, the CDR3 is TGTGCCAGCAGCCAAGAGCTCGGGACATTCTATGGCTACACCTTC. This codes for CASSQELGTFYGYTF.

The V call is TRBV5-1, the J call TRBJ1-5, with 8 bases lining up with TRBD1. Germline V gene data show CDR1 as SGHRS and CDR2 as YFSETQ. The CDR3 is made up of 14 amino acids. After removal of 4 bases from V and 5 bases from J, the junction contained 5 bases not matched to a gene. CDR3 bases: TGCGCCAGCAGCCTAGACAGGGGAGATCAGCCCCAGCATTTT. Amino acids: CASSLDRGDQPQHF.

The chain links TRBV6-2 or TRBV6-3 to TRBJ2-7; 8 bases are a match to TRBD2. The trim removed 0 bases at V and 3 bases at J, leaving 4 bases unmatched. Germline V gives CDR1 MNHEY, CDR2 SVGEGT. The CDR3 runs 15 residues. The CDR3 region is CASSYSAGVNYEQYF. In nucleotides, the CDR3 is TGTGCCAGCAGTTACTCAGCGGGAGTAAACTACGAGCAGTACTTC.

The chain carries TRBV30 and TRBJ2-3, with 9 nucleotides matching TRBD2. The CDR3 is made up of 16 amino acids. V trimming: 1 base; J trimming: 4 bases; junction bases outside the gene matches: 9. CDR1 GTSNPN and CDR2 SVGIG come from the germline V gene (reference sequence). The CDR3 nucleotides are TGTGCCTGGAGTGAGACTAGCGGAGCAAGGGCAGATACGCAGTATTTT. Its protein product is CAWSETSGARADTQYF.

The chain carries TRBV7-8 and TRBJ2-7, with D tentatively TRBD1 (5 bases). From germline, CDR1 is SGHVS and CDR2 FQNEAQ. The CDR3 totals 15 residues. Trimming removed 6 bases at V and 1 base at J, with 16 bases between. The CDR3 here is CASREWAGKSYEQYF. Written as DNA, the CDR3 is TGTGCCAGCAGGGAGTGGGCAGGGAAATCCTACGAGCAGTACTTC. Full variable domain (remainder filled in from reference TRBV7-8 and TRBJ2-7): GAGVSQSPRYKVAKRGQDVALRCDPISGHVSLFWYQQALGQGPEFLTYFQNEAQLDKSGLPSDRFFAERPEGSVSTLKIQRTQQEDSAVYLCASREWAGKSYEQYFGPGTRLTVT.

This clone was observed a single time. The V gene is TRBV7-3, the J gene TRBJ2-7, with 7 bases aligning to TRBD1. There are 13 residues in the CDR3. Germline CDR1 SGHTA, CDR2 FQGTGA. Trimming took 3 bases from V and 4 from J; bases not matched to a gene: 3. The CDR3 DNA reads TGTGCCAGCAGCTTCGGACAGGCTTACGAGCAGTACTTC. Its translation: CASSFGQAYEQYF.

This clone was seen more than once but under ten times. The rearrangement links TRBV7-2 to TRBJ2-5, with D perhaps matching TRBD1 (7 bases). Per germline, CDR1 SGHTA and CDR2 FQGNSA. The length of the CDR3 is 16 residues. Trimming shortened V by 3 bases and J by 1 base, and 15 bases separated the two germline ends. CDR3 in amino acids: CASSFEDRTIQETQYF. In DNA form, the CDR3 reads TGTGCCAGCAGCTTTGAGGACAGGACTATCCAAGAGACCCAGTACTTC.

A single count supports this clone. This chain uses TRBV6-5 with TRBJ2-7, with TRBD1 matching 9 bases. This CDR3 is 15 amino acids long. Germline V lookup: CDR1 MNHEY, CDR2 SVGAGI. J was trimmed by 3 bases and V by 0 bases; bases with no gene match: 3. The CDR3: CASSYSMDRGYEQYF. DNA for the CDR3: TGTGCCAGCAGTTACTCGATGGACAGGGGCTACGAGCAGTACTTC.

The rearrangement joins TRBV6-2 or TRBV6-3 to TRBJ2-7, with TRBD2 matching over 15 bases. With 2 bases clipped from V and 1 base from J, the junction kept 3 bases outside the gene matches. The CDR3 is made up of 17 amino acids. Germline loops: CDR1 MNHEY, CDR2 SVGEGT. In nucleotides, the CDR3 is TGTGCCAGCAGTTACCTGGGACTAGCGGGAGGTTCCTACGAGCAGTACTTC. Protein: CASSYLGLAGGSYEQYF.

The chain has TRBV5-6 and TRBJ1-1, with D maybe TRBD1 (5 bases). CDR3 length equals 14 residues. Germline V gives CDR1 SGHDT, CDR2 YYEEEE. The V end was cut by 0 bases, the J end by 11 bases, with 17 bases between. The CDR3 sequence: CASSLALTAVGAFF. The DNA for the CDR3 is TGTGCCAGCAGCTTGGCCTTGACAGCTGTAGGGGCTTTCTTT.

This chain connects TRBV5-1 to TRBJ2-5; 11 nucleotides match TRBD2. This CDR3 has 17 residues. The germline V gene encodes CDR1 SGHRS and CDR2 YFSETQ. V trimming: 3 bases; J trimming: 5 bases; junction bases outside the gene matches: 12. CDR3: CASSSGTSGSPVETQYF. In nucleotides, the CDR3 is TGCGCCAGCAGCTCCGGGACTAGCGGCTCCCCGGTCGAGACCCAGTACTTC. Full variable domain (missing parts from reference TRBV5-1 and TRBJ2-5): KAGVTQTPRYLIKTRGQQVTLSCSPISGHRSVSWYQQTPGQGLQFLFEYFSETQRNKGNFPGRFSGRQFSNSRSEMNVSTLELGDSALYLCASSSGTSGSPVETQYFGPGTRLLVL.

The chain links TRBV28 to TRBJ2-5, with 8 bases lining up with TRBD2. Germline CDR1 reads MDHEN; CDR2 reads SYDVKM. The CDR3 consists of 15 residues. V shed 4 bases and J 5 bases; nucleotides not matched to a gene: 9. The CDR3 loop is CASSSHRGGSETQYF. The CDR3 DNA reads TGTGCCAGCAGTTCCCATCGGGGGGGGTCGGAGACCCAGTACTTC.

The genes are TRBV29-1 and TRBJ2-4; no clear D gene. Per germline, CDR1 SQVTM and CDR2 ANQGSEA. The V end lost 0 bases, the J end lost 1 base, and 16 bases lay between the germline ends. The CDR3 extends over 17 amino acids. The CDR3 loop reads CSVEDLGAGWAKNIQYF. CDR3 DNA sequence: TGCAGCGTTGAAGATCTGGGTGCAGGTTGGGCCAAAAACATTCAGTACTTC.

V is TRBV21-1 and J is TRBJ1-5; the table's D call of TRBD1 was not tested on the DNA. TRBV21-1 is a pseudogene segment. The CDR3 is 15 amino acids. Here the CDR3 reads CASSARDRSNQPQHF. As DNA, the CDR3 is TGTGCCAGCAGCGCCCGGGACAGAAGCAATCAGCCCCAGCATTTT.

The chain joins TRBV19 to TRBJ2-7; tentatively, D is TRBD1 (6 bases). V shed 1 base and J shed 4 bases, with 11 bases lying between them. Per the germline V gene, CDR1 is LNHDA and CDR2 is SQIVND (reference sequence). The CDR3 totals 14 residues. The CDR3 here is CASSIGTAVYEQYF. The CDR3 DNA is TGTGCCAGTAGTATAGGGACAGCGGTTTACGAGCAGTACTTC.

J is TRBJ2-1 and V is TRBV24-1, with D possibly matching TRBD1 (6 bases). Trimming took 7 bases from V and 5 from J, leaving 17 bases between them. Per germline, CDR1 KGHDR and CDR2 SFDVKD. This CDR3 is built from 15 residues. The chain's CDR3 is CATSPRQVRNNEQFF. CDR3 nucleotide sequence: TGTGCCACCAGCCCCAGACAGGTTCGGAACAATGAGCAGTTCTTC.

The V and J genes are TRBV30 and TRBJ2-6; 8 nucleotides line up with TRBD2. CDR1 is GTSNPN and CDR2 is SVGIG in the germline V gene (reference sequence). CDR3 size: 21 residues. The ends lost 3 bases at V and 2 bases at J; junction bases unmatched: 21. The CDR3 loop reads CAWSPDSLSRRGAPGANVLTF. CDR3 nucleotides: TGTGCCTGGAGCCCTGATTCCCTATCGAGGCGGGGGGCGCCTGGGGCCAACGTCCTGACTTTC. The full variable domain, completed using reference TRBV30 and TRBJ2-6, is SQTIHQWPATLVQPVGSPLSLECTVEGTSNPNLYWYRQAAGRGLQLLFYSVGIGQISSEVPQNLSASRPQDRQFILSSKKLLLSDSGFYLCAWSPDSLSRRGAPGANVLTFGAGSRLTVL.

The chain is built from TRBV7-2 and TRBJ1-4; no clear D gene. The CDR3 loop spans 15 amino acids. Germline loops: CDR1 SGHTA, CDR2 FQGNSA. V lost 1 base and J 2 bases, leaving 8 bases between the germline ends. The CDR3 loop is CASSLELSTNEKLFF. CDR3 coding DNA: TGTGCCAGCAGCTTAGAACTAAGCACTAATGAAAAACTGTTTTTT.

The chain joins TRBV6-2 or TRBV6-3 to TRBJ1-6; D is perhaps TRBD1 (6 bases). Germline V gives CDR1 MNHEY, CDR2 SVGEGT. Trimming stripped 6 bases from V and 6 bases from J, with 15 bases between. This CDR3 spans 15 amino acids. The CDR3 spells CASSLRGTLNSPLHF. The CDR3 DNA is TGTGCCAGCAGCCTGAGGGGGACCCTTAATTCACCCCTCCACTTT.

The chain uses TRBV24-1 and TRBJ1-2; maybe TRBD1 (5 bases). The CDR3 loop spans 15 amino acids. Germline CDR1 KGHDR, CDR2 SFDVKD. Trimming stripped 3 bases from V and 3 bases from J, with 13 bases between. The CDR3 loop reads CATSDPTGGDYGYTF. The CDR3 DNA is TGTGCCACCAGTGATCCGACGGGGGGGGACTATGGCTACACCTTC.

This rearrangement joins TRBV3-1 (or the pseudogene TRBV3-2) to TRBJ2-1; TRBD1 is a possible D gene (6 bases). The CDR3 consists of 15 residues. V lost 1 base and J lost 6, with 13 bases in between. Per germline, CDR1 LGHDT and CDR2 YNNKEL (reference sequence). The CDR3 DNA sequence: TGTGCCAGCAGCCAAGTCGGGACACTCTCCAATGAGCAGTTCTTC. Translating gives CASSQVGTLSNEQFF.

The chain joins TRBV20-1 to TRBJ2-7; possibly TRBD1 for D (5 bases). Germline CDR1 and CDR2: DFQATT and SNEGSKA (reference sequence). The CDR3 is 14 residues long. Trimming left V 3 bases short and J 4 bases short, with 16 bases between. CDR3 protein: CSASPWGREYEQYF. The CDR3 DNA follows: TGCAGTGCTAGTCCTTGGGGCCGAGAATACGAGCAGTACTTC.

The chain is built from TRBV7-9 and TRBJ2-7, with 7 bases fitting TRBD1. The V gene's germline CDR1 is SEHNR and CDR2 FQNEAQ (reference sequence). The CDR3 has 13 amino acids. Trimming at V came to 5 bases and at J to 3 bases, leaving 4 bases not matched to a gene. The CDR3 region has the DNA TGTGCCAGCAGCCTCCGGGACAGCTACGAGCAGTACTTC. It specifies CASSLRDSYEQYF.

The chain links TRBV5-6 to TRBJ2-5; TRBD2 matches at 9 bases. Germline assignment: CDR1 SGHDT and CDR2 YYEEEE. After removal of 3 bases from V and 4 bases from J, the junction contained 16 bases not matched to a gene. This CDR3 has 18 residues. The CDR3 DNA reads TGTGCCAGCAGCTCCGGGGGTAGCGGGAGTTTAGCGGGAGAGACCCAGTACTTC. Residues: CASSSGGSGSLAGETQYF.

The chain links TRBV11-1 to TRBJ2-1; D is perhaps TRBD2 (6 bases). Germline CDR1 reads SGHAT; CDR2 reads FQDESV (reference sequence). V shed 4 bases and J shed 8 bases, with 15 bases lying between them. The CDR3 covers 14 residues. CDR3 DNA: TGTGCCAGCAGCTCCGGGACTCCTCAGGATGAGCAGTTCTTC. It translates to CASSSGTPQDEQFF.

This chain joins TRBV28 and TRBJ2-1; possibly TRBD2 for D (6 bases). This CDR3 contains 14 residues. CDR1 is MDHEN and CDR2 is SYDVKM in the germline V gene. V gave up 7 bases and J gave up 0 bases, with 10 bases separating them. The CDR3 loop is CASKGGVSYNEQFF. The CDR3, as DNA: TGTGCCAGCAAGGGCGGGGTCTCCTACAATGAGCAGTTCTTC.

The chain uses TRBV11-2 and TRBJ2-5, with 13 bases fitting TRBD2. The CDR3 covers 17 residues. In germline, CDR1 is SGHAT, CDR2 FQNNGV. V shed 2 bases, J shed 3 bases, and the junction held 6 bases outside the gene matches. As DNA, the CDR3 is TGTGCCAGCAGCTTATGGGGGGGACTAGCGGGGAAAGAGACCCAGTACTTC. This sequence encodes CASSLWGGLAGKETQYF.